Given below is one T cell receptor (beta chain) in context. There is no known antigen for this receptor. No qualities accompany the bases; no much larger clone lies one base away. For the TCR template, genomic DNA was extracted from bulk tumor tissue, and roughly 600 ng of gDNA was amplified for each sample. During surgery, multiple biopsies were taken from each primary tumor and placed as far apart as possible within the tumor mass. The study cohort was described as untreated and was composed of newly diagnosed NSCLC cases undergoing curative surgery. Donors were approximately 15 newly diagnosed non-small cell lung cancer patients undergoing surgery with curative intent. A couple of independent pathologists reviewed the resected tumor masses. Only high-quality DNA and RNA samples were carried forward to sequencing. The data originate from a study of immune heterogeneity within non-small cell lung tumors (dated by TCRdb to the late 2010s). For context, the study as a whole: By histology, several squamous cell carcinomas, 10 non-squamous carcinomas and 1 tumor not otherwise specified were included. The study combined whole-exome sequencing, RNA-seq and TCR beta repertoire sequencing of multiple spatially distinct regions from each NSCLC tumor to examine intratumoral immune heterogeneity. TCR repertoires were analyzed from some 60 tumor loci of some 15 patients, whereas transcriptome data were available for only approximately 43 loci from eleven to twelve patients. For mutant peptides 8 to 11 amino acids long, netMHCpan-3.0 predicted neoantigen binding to the HLA alleles of each patient.

General study outcomes and caveats: For the most part, high-frequency TCR beta clonotypes differed from one individual patient to another. Local T-cell repertoire clonality showed a statistically significant but moderate positive correlation with local tumor mutational burden (R around 0.35). Within a given patient, the same dominant CDR3B clonotypes showed up repeatedly across loci, although different tumor locations also carried unique high-frequency clones.

The TCR beta CDR3 region was amplified with a multiplex PCR system whose first round of roughly 11 cycles used 32 V-gene forward primers and 13 J-gene reverse primers. A QIAGEN Multiplex PCR Kit was used for first-round PCR, and the primer sequences were filed in Chinese patent CN105087789A. Illumina universal primers were added in a second PCR round performed with the Phusion High-Fidelity PCR Kit. Paired-end sequencing of TCR libraries was carried out on the Illumina HiSeq X Ten platform at a read length of 151 bp. Turning to the authors' computational methods: Reads without multiplex PCR primers were removed using Cutadapt, read pairs were merged using PEAR, and CDR3 regions were called using MiXCR with default settings. Repertoire diversity used Shannon entropy, and clonality was computed as one minus Shannon entropy divided by ln of productive unique sequence count. Clonotypes at a frequency of at least 0.5% were defined as dominant or high-frequency T-cell clones. TCRdb reanalyzed the raw reads on its own, using fastp at Q25 for trimming and MiXCR for clone calling, and kept in-frame beta chains. CDR3 protein sequences are deduplicated, and each keeps its most common genes and DNA. The V and J calls here are based on TCRdb, not the publication. Counted in this sample were over 2,500 distinct CDR3 sequences; 45% to 55% of them appeared once. The ten largest account for 11% of the sample.

What was sequenced was lung tumor tissue. The sequence derives from a man in his fifties or sixties with non-small cell lung cancer.

The DNA reads as follows: TGTGCCAGCAGTCATGGGAACACTGAAGCTTTCTTT. Its protein is CASSHGNTEAFF. The rearranged segments are TRBV6-1 and TRBJ1-1; the D gene lacks a confident call. The CDR3 contains 12 residues, cysteine and phenylalanine counted. Just CDR3 DNA is preserved here, 36 bases in frame from base 1. For CDR1 and CDR2, the germline V gene lists MNHNS and SASEGT. V is cut by 5 bases and J by 1 base, and the space between the germline ends is 5 bases.